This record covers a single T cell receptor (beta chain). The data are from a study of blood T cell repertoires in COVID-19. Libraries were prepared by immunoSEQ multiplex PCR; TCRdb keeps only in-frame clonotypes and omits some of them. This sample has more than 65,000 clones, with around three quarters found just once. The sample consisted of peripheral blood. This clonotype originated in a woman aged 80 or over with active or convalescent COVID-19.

The CDR3 DNA reads as TGTGCCAGCAGTGCGACAGGGGGTGAAAACACCATATATTTT. Its protein is CASSATGGENTIYF. V and J are TRBV2 and TRBJ1-3, with 9 bases lining up with TRBD1. CDR3 length equals 14 residues. Germline CDR1 SNHLY, CDR2 FYNNEI. The V and J ends lost 4 bases and 6 bases, in that order; junction bases with no gene match: 4. The variable domain in full, with the rest retrieved from reference TRBV2 and TRBJ1-3, is EPEVTQTPSHQVTQMGQEVILRCVPISNHLYFYWYRQILGQKVEFLVSFYNNEISEKSEIFDDQFSVERPDGSNFTLKIRSTKLEDSAMYFCASSATGGENTIYFGEGSWLTVV.